The 23 T cell receptor beta chains listed next were all sequenced from one sample in a study of control samples from healthy donors and cancer patients. Sequenced by immunoSEQ multiplex PCR; TCRdb stores in-frame clones only, minus some. The sample has approximately 80,000 clones; over 75% are singletons. Sequenced material: blood. The origin of the receptors is a woman aged 45-60 years in good health.

The J gene is TRBJ1-1, the V gene TRBV19; 9 bases fit TRBD1. Germline V gene lookup returns CDR1 LNHDA and CDR2 SQIVND (reference sequence). V lost 5 bases, J lost 5 bases, and 9 bases stayed unmatched. CDR3 length: 15 amino acids. CDR3 sequence: CASSAGTGSMTEAFF. The CDR3 coding sequence is TGTGCCAGTAGTGCCGGGACAGGGTCTATGACTGAAGCTTTCTTT.

V usage is TRBV7-9 and J usage is TRBJ2-3; D perhaps matches TRBD2 (5 bases). V gave up 5 bases and J gave up 4 bases, with 19 bases separating them. The CDR3 totals 16 residues. From germline, CDR1 is SEHNR and CDR2 FQNEAQ (reference sequence). CDR3 in amino acids: CASSQLHERLADTQYF. As DNA, the CDR3 is TGTGCCAGCAGCCAGCTCCACGAGCGGTTGGCAGATACGCAGTATTTT.

The V and J genes are TRBV10-2 and TRBJ2-1; perhaps TRBD2 as D (5 bases). CDR1 and CDR2 from the germline V gene are WSHSY and SAAADI. The CDR3 runs 13 residues. V was cut by 4 bases and J by 9 bases, with 13 bases left in between. CDR3 loop: CASSVRGAVEQFF. CDR3 bases: TGCGCCAGCAGTGTACGGGGTGCAGTTGAGCAGTTCTTC.

This clone was seen only a few times. The chain has TRBV7-9 and TRBJ1-2; no firm D call. V was shortened by 1 base and J by 6 bases, with 9 bases between the two germline ends. Germline values: CDR1 SEHNR, CDR2 FQNEAQ (reference sequence). The CDR3 length is 13 residues. CDR3 nucleotides: TGTGCCAGCAGCTTAGTAACGCAGAATGGCTACACCTTC. Amino acid sequence: CASSLVTQNGYTF.

This clone was recorded a few times. The chain recombines TRBV28 with TRBJ1-1; D is perhaps TRBD1 (6 bases). The CDR3 covers 15 residues. Germline V CDR1 and CDR2: MDHEN, SYDVKM. Trimming cost V 3 bases and J 5 bases, with 16 bases left between them. Here the CDR3 reads CASSLGAGFRTEAFF. The CDR3 DNA follows: TGTGCCAGCAGTTTGGGGGCGGGGTTTAGGACTGAAGCTTTCTTT.

The chain is built from TRBV18 and TRBJ1-4, with D maybe TRBD1 (5 bases). V was trimmed by 4 bases and J by 1 base, leaving 13 bases between them. CDR3 size: 16 residues. CDR1 is KGHSH, CDR2 LQKENI, per germline. The CDR3 is CASSLQQVQTNEKLFF. CDR3 bases: TGTGCCAGCTCACTACAACAGGTGCAAACTAATGAAAAACTGTTTTTT.

The chain links TRBV5-1 to TRBJ1-2; 9 bases match TRBD1. The trim removed 8 bases at V and 4 bases at J, leaving 9 bases unmatched. The CDR3 length is 14 residues. Germline V lookup: CDR1 SGHRS, CDR2 YFSETQ. CDR3 residues: CASRDREKIYGYTF. Here the CDR3 DNA reads TGCGCCAGTCGGGACAGGGAAAAGATCTATGGCTACACCTTC.

The rearrangement joins TRBV7-9 to TRBJ1-5; TRBD1 agrees at 8 bases. The V and J ends lost 1 base and 1 base, in that order; junction bases with no gene match: 9. The germline V gene has CDR1 SEHNR and CDR2 FQNEAQ (reference sequence). The CDR3 runs to 18 residues. CDR3 DNA: TGTGCCAGCAGCTTAGGAGTGGCAGGGGGCTCGAGCAATCAGCCCCAGCATTTT. Residues: CASSLGVAGGSSNQPQHF.

CDR3 sequence (DNA): TGTGCCTGGACCTTGGGGGCAGGCTATGGCTACACCTTC. Protein sequence: CAWTLGAGYGYTF. The V and J genes are TRBV30 and TRBJ1-2, with D possibly matching TRBD1 (6 bases). V was trimmed by 4 bases and J by 4 bases, leaving 13 bases between them. Germline-derived CDR1 and CDR2 are GTSNPN and SVGIG (reference sequence). The CDR3 extends over 13 amino acids. Together with reference TRBV30 and TRBJ1-2, the CDR3 gives the full variable domain: SQTIHQWPATLVQPVGSPLSLECTVEGTSNPNLYWYRQAAGRGLQLLFYSVGIGQISSEVPQNLSASRPQDRQFILSSKKLLLSDSGFYLCAWTLGAGYGYTFGSGTRLTVV.

The J gene is TRBJ2-5, the V gene TRBV2, with D possibly matching TRBD1 (5 bases). Between the trimmed V and J ends, which lost 6 bases and 1 base, there was a span of 12 bases. CDR1 is SNHLY, CDR2 FYNNEI, per germline. CDR3 length equals 14 residues. DNA of the CDR3: TGTGCCAGCAGCGCGACAGAAACCCAAGAGACCCAGTACTTC. Amino acid sequence: CASSATETQETQYF.

J is TRBJ2-1 and V is TRBV5-8, with a weak D call TRBD1 (6 bases). Trimming removed 1 base from V and 8 bases from J, with 13 bases in between. CDR1 is SGHTS and CDR2 is YDEGEE in the germline V gene. The CDR3 contains 14 residues. CDR3 protein: CASSLNREVDEQFF. Written as DNA, the CDR3 is TGTGCCAGCAGCTTGAACAGGGAAGTGGATGAGCAGTTCTTC.

The CDR3 reads CASSFTGNTEAFF. CDR3 sequence (DNA): TGCGCCAGCAGCTTTACAGGGAACACTGAAGCTTTCTTT. The chain combines TRBV5-1 with TRBJ1-1, with a weak D call TRBD1 (5 bases). Trimming shortened V by 2 bases and J by 1 base, and 6 bases separated the two germline ends. Per the germline V gene, CDR1 is SGHRS and CDR2 is YFSETQ. The CDR3 length is 13 residues. Complete variable domain (other parts from reference TRBV5-1 and TRBJ1-1): KAGVTQTPRYLIKTRGQQVTLSCSPISGHRSVSWYQQTPGQGLQFLFEYFSETQRNKGNFPGRFSGRQFSNSRSEMNVSTLELGDSALYLCASSFTGNTEAFFGQGTRLTVV.

The J gene is TRBJ2-3, the V gene TRBV30; D is unresolved. This CDR3 region has 13 residues. The germline V and J ends were trimmed by 2 bases and 2 bases, with 8 bases remaining between them. Germline V lookup: CDR1 GTSNPN, CDR2 SVGIG (reference sequence). This CDR3 reads CAWSRQITDTQYF. CDR3 nucleotide sequence: TGTGCCTGGAGTAGGCAGATCACAGATACGCAGTATTTT.

As regards this clone: The junction departs from the called germline gene at one end, perhaps through a read error. V is TRBV5-8 and J is TRBJ2-3; the D is unclear. The CDR3 loop spans 11 amino acids. Germline V gene data show CDR1 as SGHTS and CDR2 as YDEGEE. CDR3 residues: CASRLVNTQYF. In nucleotides, the CDR3 is TGTGCCAGCAGGTTGGTCAATACGCAGTATTTT. Together with reference TRBV5-8 and TRBJ2-3, the CDR3 gives the full variable domain: EAGVTQSPTHLIKTRGQQATLRCSPISGHTSVYWYQQALGLGLQFLLWYDEGEERNRGNFPPRFSGRQFPNYSSELNVNALELEDSALYLCASRLVNTQYFGPGTRLTVL.

The chain joins TRBV2 to TRBJ1-4, with TRBD1 matching 8 bases. The junction had 7 bases not matched to a gene; V was cut back by 11 bases and J by 5 bases. The germline V gene encodes CDR1 SNHLY and CDR2 FYNNEI. This CDR3 comprises 13 residues. The CDR3 nucleotides are TGTGCCGGACAGGGAGACCAAAATGAAAAACTGTTTTTT. Its translation: CAGQGDQNEKLFF. The full variable domain, completed using reference TRBV2 and TRBJ1-4, is EPEVTQTPSHQVTQMGQEVILRCVPISNHLYFYWYRQILGQKVEFLVSFYNNEISEKSEIFDDQFSVERPDGSNFTLKIRSTKLEDSAMYFCAGQGDQNEKLFFGSGTQLSVL.

This clone was seen a handful of times. The rearrangement uses TRBV11-2 and TRBJ2-2; maybe TRBD2 (6 bases). V shed 4 bases and J shed 2 bases, with 14 bases lying between them. The CDR3 has 16 residues. CDR1 and CDR2 (germline): SGHAT, FQNNGV. Here the CDR3 reads CASSSSAVFNTGELFF. DNA of the CDR3: TGTGCCAGCAGCTCTAGCGCCGTTTTCAACACCGGGGAGCTGTTTTTT.

The chain uses TRBV6-5 and TRBJ1-2; the D is unclear. The germline V and J ends were trimmed by 3 bases and 6 bases, with 5 bases remaining between them. The V gene's germline CDR1 is MNHEY and CDR2 SVGAGI. There are 11 residues in the CDR3. CDR3 DNA sequence: TGTGCCAGCAGTTATAGCGATGGCTACACCTTC. It codes for CASSYSDGYTF.

This clone was picked up one time. This chain joins TRBV11-2 and TRBJ1-5; D uncertain. The V end lost 9 bases, the J end lost 4 bases, and 13 bases lay between the germline ends. This CDR3 has 13 residues. Germline CDR1 and CDR2: SGHAT and FQNNGV. CDR3 DNA sequence: TGTGCCAGTGGTCCGGATTATAATCAGCCCCAGCATTTT. Protein sequence: CASGPDYNQPQHF.

The chain has TRBV5-4 and TRBJ2-1, with TRBD2 matching 11 bases. Trimming took 2 bases from V and 10 from J; bases not matched to a gene: 11. Germline loops: CDR1 SGHNT, CDR2 YYREEE (reference sequence). The CDR3 contains 16 residues. The CDR3 protein is CASSLRSGGVRVEQFF. The CDR3 nucleotides are TGTGCCAGCAGCTTACGTAGCGGGGGGGTCCGGGTCGAGCAGTTCTTC. Looking up the rest from reference TRBV5-4 and TRBJ2-1 gives the full variable domain: ETGVTQSPTHLIKTRGQQVTLRCSSQSGHNTVSWYQQALGQGPQFIFQYYREEENGRGNFPPRFSGLQFPNYSSELNVNALELDDSALYLCASSLRSGGVRVEQFFGPGTRLTVL.

V gene TRBV4-1 combines with J gene TRBJ1-4; D might be TRBD1 (6 bases). V was pared by 0 bases and J by 8 bases, with 13 bases between. Germline V gene sequence: CDR1 MGHRA, CDR2 YSYEKL. CDR3 size: 15 residues. CDR3 nucleotides: TGCGCCAGCAGCCAAGATGACAGGTTTCGCGAAAAACTGTTTTTT. As protein: CASSQDDRFREKLFF.

The gene calls are TRBV11-2 and TRBJ1-2, with D hard to call. The CDR3 is 11 residues long. Germline V lookup: CDR1 SGHAT, CDR2 FQNNGV. V was cut by 5 bases and J by 2 bases, with 3 bases left in between. CDR3 in DNA: TGTGCCAGCAGCCAAAACTATGGCTACACCTTC. Protein product: CASSQNYGYTF.

The chain carries TRBV10-3 and TRBJ2-2, with a possible D match to TRBD2 (5 bases). The germline CDR1 and CDR2 sequences are ENHRY and SYGVKD. Between the trimmed V and J ends, which lost 3 bases and 6 bases, there was a span of 17 bases. CDR3 length equals 16 residues. CDR3 protein: CAISDPSGSRSGELFF. The CDR3 DNA reads TGTGCCATCAGTGATCCGAGCGGCTCTAGGTCCGGGGAGCTGTTTTTT.

The chain links TRBV27 to TRBJ2-1; D ambiguous. CDR3 length equals 15 residues. Germline V gene sequence: CDR1 MNHEY, CDR2 SMNVEV (reference sequence). Trimming removed 0 bases at V and 0 bases at J, with 6 bases between. The DNA of the CDR3 is TGTGCCAGCAGTTTATCAAGTAGCTCCTACAATGAGCAGTTCTTC. Protein product: CASSLSSSSYNEQFF.